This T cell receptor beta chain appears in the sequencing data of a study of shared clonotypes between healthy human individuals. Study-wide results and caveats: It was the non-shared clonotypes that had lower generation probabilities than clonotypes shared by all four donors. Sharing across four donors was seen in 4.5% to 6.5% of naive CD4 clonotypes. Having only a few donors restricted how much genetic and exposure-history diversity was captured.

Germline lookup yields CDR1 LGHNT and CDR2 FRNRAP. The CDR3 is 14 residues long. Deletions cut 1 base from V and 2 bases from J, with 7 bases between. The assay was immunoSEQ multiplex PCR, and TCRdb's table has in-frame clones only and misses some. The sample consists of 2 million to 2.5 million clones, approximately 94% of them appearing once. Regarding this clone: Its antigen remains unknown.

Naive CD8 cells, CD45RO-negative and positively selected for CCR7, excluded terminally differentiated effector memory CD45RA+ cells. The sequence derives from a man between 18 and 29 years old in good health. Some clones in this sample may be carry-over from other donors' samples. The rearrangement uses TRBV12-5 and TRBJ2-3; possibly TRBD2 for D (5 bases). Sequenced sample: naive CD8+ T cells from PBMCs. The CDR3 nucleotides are TGTGCTAGTGGTTTGGGGACTGACACAGATACGCAGTATTTT. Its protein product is CASGLGTDTDTQYF.